These T cell receptor beta chains were read from a single sample in a study of cytomegalovirus exposure and HLA in healthy donors. Produced via immunoSEQ multiplex PCR; TCRdb's table is partial and in-frame only. There are about 200,000 clones in the sample; about 82% occur only once, and more than 1.4% lies in the top ten. The specimen sequenced was PBMCs. Receptor source: a woman aged 18-29 years in good health and CMV-seronegative. Each CDR3 is given with its conserved first and last residue. A D gene is named only where the DNA matches it firmly. Some rows mark clone size as missing; the rest say once, few, many or name a class of expanded clone.

V	size	J	D	CDR3	DNA
TRBV25-1	NA	TRBJ1-2	NA	CASSVPGFGYTF	TGTGCCAGCAGTGTTCCAGGGTTTGGCTACACCTTC
TRBV4-2	NA	TRBJ2-5	NA	CASSQEGGEETQYF	TGTGCCAGCAGCCAAGAGGGGGGAGAAGAGACCCAGTACTTC
TRBV7-6	once	TRBJ1-2	NA	CASSANRDYGYTF	TGTGCCAGCAGCGCTAACAGGGACTATGGCTACACCTTC
TRBV5-4	once	TRBJ2-1	NA	CASSLRTTRGNEQFF	TGTGCCAGCAGCTTGAGGACCACGCGGGGCAATGAGCAGTTCTTC
TRBV15	NA	TRBJ2-3	NA	CATSRHSGLRKSTDTQYF	TGTGCCACCAGCAGACACTCCGGGTTGCGCAAGAGCACAGATACGCAGTATTTT
TRBV5-1	NA	TRBJ2-7	NA	CASSLDQDFSYEQYF	TGCGCCAGCAGCTTGGACCAGGATTTCTCCTACGAGCAGTACTTC
TRBV7-7	once	TRBJ2-3	TRBD2	CASSSGRGGLADTQYF	TGTGCCAGCAGCTCCGGGCGGGGGGGTTTAGCAGATACGCAGTATTTT
TRBV29-1	NA	TRBJ2-3	NA	CSNTGSTDTQYF	TGCAGCAACACAGGGTCCACAGATACGCAGTATTTT
TRBV30	NA	TRBJ2-5	NA	CAWSVLLETQYF	TGTGCCTGGAGTGTACTACTAGAGACCCAGTACTTC
TRBV7-8	NA	TRBJ2-1	NA	CASSPHGGYNEQFF	TGTGCCAGCAGCCCACATGGGGGGTACAATGAGCAGTTCTTC
TRBV4-1	NA	TRBJ2-1	TRBD2	CASSQVALAVYNEQFF	TGCGCCAGCAGCCAAGTTGCTCTAGCGGTCTACAATGAGCAGTTCTTC
TRBV7-2	NA	TRBJ2-1	TRBD1	CASSFPNRGNEQFF	TGTGCCAGCAGTTTTCCGAACAGGGGCAATGAGCAGTTCTTC
TRBV5-1	few	TRBJ1-4	NA	CASSLVGTRDEKLFF	TGCGCCAGCAGCTTGGTCGGGACAAGGGACGAAAAACTGTTTTTT
TRBV2	once	TRBJ2-3	NA	CASSEALRGSDTQYF	TGTGCCAGCAGTGAAGCGCTACGGGGGTCAGATACGCAGTATTTT
TRBV6-6	few	TRBJ1-1	TRBD1	CASSYSSQGAGTEAFF	TGTGCCAGCAGTTACTCGTCGCAGGGGGCCGGCACTGAAGCTTTCTTT
TRBV29-1	NA	TRBJ2-7	TRBD2	CSVRGLAGSAYEQYF	TGCAGCGTCCGGGGACTAGCGGGGTCTGCCTACGAGCAGTACTTC
TRBV18	NA	TRBJ1-3	TRBD1	CASSPPDRARGNTIYF	TGTGCCAGCTCACCACCGGACAGGGCGAGAGGAAACACCATATATTTT
TRBV11-2	NA	TRBJ2-7	NA	CASSLDAEYEQYF	TGTGCCAGCAGCTTAGATGCCGAGTACGAGCAGTACTTC
TRBV5-6	NA	TRBJ1-4	NA	CASSLAGGVINEKLFF	TGTGCCAGCAGCTTGGCCGGCGGGGTGATTAATGAAAAACTGTTTTTT
TRBV9	NA	TRBJ2-2	TRBD2	CASSDRDAGGRTGELFF	TGTGCCAGCAGCGACCGAGATGCGGGGGGGCGTACCGGGGAGCTGTTTTTT
TRBV11-2	many	TRBJ2-3	NA	CASSPWPDTQYF	TGTGCCAGCAGCCCCTGGCCAGATACGCAGTATTTT
TRBV7-8	NA	TRBJ1-4	NA	CASSLEAWQWNEKLFF	TGTGCCAGCAGCTTAGAAGCGTGGCAATGGAATGAAAAACTGTTTTTT
TRBV14	NA	TRBJ2-7	NA	CASSHAGRYEQYF	TGTGCCAGCAGCCATGCGGGAAGGTACGAGCAGTACTTC
TRBV5-1	NA	TRBJ2-1	NA	CASSFINPADYNEQFF	TGCGCCAGCAGCTTCATAAACCCGGCGGATTACAATGAGCAGTTCTTC
TRBV6-4	few	TRBJ2-3	NA	CASSEGGGTDTQYF	TGTGCCAGCAGTGAAGGAGGGGGCACAGATACGCAGTATTTT
TRBV6-1	NA	TRBJ2-7	NA	CASTAVYEQYF	TGTGCCAGCACCGCGGTTTACGAGCAGTACTTC
TRBV14	NA	TRBJ1-2	NA	CASSHTIGTTHYGYTF	TGTGCCAGCAGCCACACAATCGGGACAACCCACTATGGCTACACCTTC
TRBV5-6	once	TRBJ2-1	TRBD2	CASRSERDAYNEQFF	TGTGCCAGCAGAAGCGAGCGGGATGCCTACAATGAGCAGTTCTTC
TRBV15	once	TRBJ1-2	NA	CATSPRKRDSGYTF	TGTGCCACCAGCCCCAGAAAACGCGACAGCGGCTACACCTTC
TRBV27	NA	TRBJ2-2	TRBD2	CASSLSLAGNTGELFF	TGTGCCAGCAGTTTATCTCTAGCGGGGAACACCGGGGAGCTGTTTTTT
TRBV27	NA	TRBJ2-3	NA	CASSLRAGFSTDTQYF	TGTGCCAGCAGTCTACGCGCGGGTTTTAGCACAGATACGCAGTATTTT
TRBV28	NA	TRBJ1-1	NA	CASSPSGNTEAFF	TGTGCCAGCAGTCCGTCGGGGAACACTGAAGCTTTCTTT
TRBV19	NA	TRBJ1-1	NA	CASSINEFWTEAFF	TGTGCCAGTAGTATCAACGAGTTTTGGACTGAAGCTTTCTTT
TRBV4-1	NA	TRBJ2-5	TRBD2	CASSQWASGGGETQYF	TGCGCCAGCAGCCAATGGGCTAGCGGGGGGGGCGAGACCCAGTACTTC
TRBV5-1	NA	TRBJ2-1	TRBD2	CASNILGLELYNEQFF	TGCGCCAGCAACATCCTAGGACTAGAATTATACAATGAGCAGTTCTTC